The rows below give T cell receptor beta chains drawn from one sample of a study of cytomegalovirus exposure and HLA in healthy donors. Only in-frame clones appear in the TCRdb table, and some are missing; sequencing was by immunoSEQ multiplex PCR. The table shows over 250,000 clones, with approximately 70% occurring only once. Sequencing was carried out using PBMCs. Every receptor here comes from a female donor in good health and CMV-seronegative. The CDR3 runs from the conserved cysteine through the conserved F or W. D genes are given only for firm matches. Size values are once, few and many counts, or a class for expanded clones, and some rows have none.

>TRBD2|TRBJ2-7|TRBV2|-
TGTGCCAGCAGTGGCCGGGAGGGCGGCGAGCAGTACTTC
CASSGREGGEQYF
>-|TRBJ1-1|TRBV21-1|-
TGTGCCAGCAGCAAAGACGACCGGGGGAACACTGAAGCTTTCTTT
CASSKDDRGNTEAFF
>-|TRBJ1-3|TRBV5-1|-
TGCGCCAGCAGCTTGAGAAGCGCAGGAAACACCATATATTTT
CASSLRSAGNTIYF
>TRBD1|TRBJ2-3|TRBV30|-
TGTGCCTTGACAGGGCCTAGAGATACGCAGTATTTT
CALTGPRDTQYF
>-|TRBJ1-2|TRBV4-1|-
TGCGCCAGCAGCCAAGAGTCAATTTCTAACTATGGCTACACCTTC
CASSQESISNYGYTF
>-|TRBJ2-7|TRBV7-9|-
TGTGCCAGCAGCCAAGACTTAACGGGGTCCTACGAGCAGTACTTC
CASSQDLTGSYEQYF
>TRBD1|TRBJ1-1|TRBV2|-
TGTGCCAGCAAATTAACCCAGGGGGCGAACACTGAAGCTTTCTTT
CASKLTQGANTEAFF
>TRBD2|TRBJ2-5|TRBV4-1|-
TGCGCCAGCAGCCAAGATCGGGCTAGCGGGAGGGGAGAGACCCAGTACTTC
CASSQDRASGRGETQYF
>TRBD1|TRBJ2-4|TRBV27|-
TGTGCCAGCAGTACCTTGGGACAGGGGCCCAAAAACATTCAGTACTTC
CASSTLGQGPKNIQYF
>-|TRBJ1-2|TRBV7-9|few
TGTGCCAGCAGCTACAGGGACGTTGGTGGCTACACCTTC
CASSYRDVGGYTF
>-|TRBJ2-1|TRBV7-3|-
TGTGCCAGCAGCTTAATAGGGGAAAGGGATGAGCAGTTCTTC
CASSLIGERDEQFF
>TRBD2|TRBJ2-5|TRBV5-6|-
TGTGCCAGCAGCTCCCTAGCGGGAGATCAAGAGACCCAGTACTTC
CASSSLAGDQETQYF
>-|TRBJ1-2|TRBV15|once
TGTGCCACCAGCAGGGGACGGGCGGGAAGCTATGGCTACACCTTC
CATSRGRAGSYGYTF
>-|TRBJ2-5|TRBV2|-
TGTGCCAGCAGCGCCGGGACTGCCGGGGGGACCCAGTACTTC
CASSAGTAGGTQYF
>-|TRBJ2-3|TRBV5-6|-
TGTGCCAGCTCAACTGGGCCCTCCCGCACAGATACGCAGTATTTT
CASSTGPSRTDTQYF
>TRBD1|TRBJ2-1|TRBV10-3|-
TGTGCCATCAGTGAAGGGACAGGGGGCTTCTATGAGCAGTTCTTC
CAISEGTGGFYEQFF
>TRBD2|TRBJ2-1|TRBV7-9|-
TGTGCCAGCAGCCTCGGGACTAGCGGAAACAATGAGCAGTTCTTC
CASSLGTSGNNEQFF
>-|TRBJ1-5|TRBV19|-
TGTGCCAGTAGACAGAGCAATCAGCCCCAGCATTTT
CASRQSNQPQHF